This record looks at one T cell receptor (beta chain) sequence and its context. Its cognate antigen is unknown. The protocol was immunoSEQ multiplex PCR, while the TCRdb copy is restricted to in-frame clones and leaves out a portion. The sample records approximately 9,000 clones, about four fifths being singletons. V shed 8 bases and J shed 5 bases, with 9 bases lying between them. Germline loops: CDR1 MDHEN, CDR2 SYDVKM. This CDR3 contains 11 residues. This sample was included in a study of immune evolution from preneoplasia to lung adenocarcinoma. Study observations and caveats: Top clone share appeared to fall from AAH through AIS, MIA, adenocarcinoma. Later-stage lesions appeared to have more T cells, more diversity, less clonality.

The sequence was obtained from an older donor with lung adenocarcinoma. Sequencing was done on a sample of FFPE minimally invasive lung adenocarcinoma tissue. This rearrangement joins TRBV28 to TRBJ2-5, with a weak D call TRBD2 (6 bases). CDR3: CASARGETQYF. CDR3 coding DNA: TGTGCCAGCGCTCGGGGGGAGACCCAGTACTTC.